These 24 T cell receptor beta chains share one sample of origin, sequenced in a study of sequential checkpoint blockade in melanoma. Regarding treatment: randomized to nivolumab then ipilimumab (arm A) or the reverse (arm B). Profiling relied on immunoSEQ multiplex PCR, and the TCRdb table lists in-frame clones only, not all of them. The sample holds about 20,000 clones, 82% seen once. This specimen was CD8+ T cells sorted from blood (inferred from file names), taken from a patient given nivolumab and ipilimumab in sequence. These receptor sequences come from a human donor with melanoma.

This clone was seen only a few times. The CDR3: CASTEVVSYNEQFF. Here the CDR3 DNA reads TGTGCCAGCACTGAGGTGGTCTCCTACAATGAGCAGTTCTTC. V is TRBV7-3 and J is TRBJ2-1; D is unclear. The CDR3 spans 14 residues. Germline CDR1 reads SGHTA; CDR2 reads FQGTGA. V was pared by 7 bases and J by 0 bases, with 10 bases between.

This chain joins TRBV6-6 and TRBJ1-1, with 7 nucleotides matching TRBD1. There are 14 residues in the CDR3. Germline-derived CDR1 and CDR2 are MNHNY and SVGAGI (reference sequence). Losses at the gene ends were 6 bases for V and 0 bases for J; bases not matched to a gene: 4. The chain's CDR3 is CASSRQGMNTEAFF. The DNA of the CDR3 is TGTGCCAGCAGCCGACAGGGTATGAACACTGAAGCTTTCTTT.

This clone was counted a single time. The gene calls are TRBV29-1 and TRBJ1-4; a possible D gene is TRBD1 (5 bases). Per the germline V gene, CDR1 is SQVTM and CDR2 is ANQGSEA. The ends were cut back, 6 bases at V and 2 bases at J, with 10 bases in the middle. The CDR3 is 13 amino acids. The CDR3 protein is CSVEQGTNEKLFF. The CDR3 DNA is TGCAGCGTCGAGCAGGGTACTAATGAAAAACTGTTTTTT.

The chain links TRBV2 to TRBJ2-3; D gene uncertain. The CDR3 sequence is 16 residues long. V lost 4 bases to trimming and J lost 1 base, with 15 bases between them. Per the germline V gene, CDR1 is SNHLY and CDR2 is FYNNEI. The CDR3 sequence is CASSGDLLEGTDTQYF. The CDR3 DNA reads as TGTGCCAGCAGTGGCGACTTGCTTGAGGGCACAGATACGCAGTATTTT.

This clone has only one observation. The V call is TRBV2, the J call TRBJ2-1; 10 positions agree with TRBD2. From germline, CDR1 is SNHLY and CDR2 FYNNEI. The CDR3 contains 16 residues. Germline trimming cut 2 bases from V and 1 base from J; bases unmatched to any gene: 2. The CDR3 region has the DNA TGTGCCAGCAGTGAAATGGGACTAGCGTCCTACAATGAGCAGTTCTTC. Translating gives CASSEMGLASYNEQFF.

The chain is built from TRBV29-1 and TRBJ2-3, with TRBD2 identical over 14 bases. The germline gives CDR1 SQVTM, CDR2 ANQGSEA. The junction had 5 bases not matched to a gene; V was cut back by 1 base and J by 11 bases. This CDR3 has 14 residues. CDR3 bases: TGCAGCGTTGAAGCGGGACTAGCGGGGGCCCTGCAGTATTTT. It is translated as CSVEAGLAGALQYF.

V is TRBV5-6 and J is TRBJ2-7; unclear D gene. This CDR3 has 11 amino acids. The germline V gene encodes CDR1 SGHDT and CDR2 YYEEEE. V was pared by 3 bases and J by 3 bases, with 4 bases between. Here the CDR3 DNA reads TGTGCCAGCAGCTCTCGCTACGAGCAGTACTTC. It is translated as CASSSRYEQYF.

There are a few counts of this clone. Germline and junction disagree at one end, which may indicate a read error. The gene calls are TRBV5-8 and TRBJ1-5; the match to TRBD1 covers 7 bases. The CDR3 runs to 15 residues. Germline CDR1 reads SGHTS; CDR2 reads YDEGEE. The CDR3 region has the DNA TGCGCCAGCAGCCACAGCAGGGGGGGCAATCAGCCCCAGCATTTT. Protein: CASSHSRGGNQPQHF.

The chain employs TRBV2 and TRBJ2-5; 11 bases map to TRBD2. This CDR3 has 18 amino acids. Germline CDR1 is SNHLY and CDR2 is FYNNEI. J was trimmed by 2 bases and V by 7 bases; bases with no gene match: 15. DNA of the CDR3: TGTGCCAGCAAGACGGCGATAGACGGGACTAGCGGACAAGAGACCCAGTACTTC. Translated: CASKTAIDGTSGQETQYF.

The V and J genes are TRBV29-1 and TRBJ1-2; D is unresolved. The germline V gene encodes CDR1 SQVTM and CDR2 ANQGSEA. The V gene lost 8 bases and the J gene lost 4 bases, with 14 bases spanning the gap. The CDR3 is 12 amino acids. CDR3 amino acids: CSPHELSYGYTF. CDR3 in DNA: TGCAGCCCCCATGAACTTAGCTATGGCTACACCTTC.

The chain combines TRBV21-1 with TRBJ2-3; the listed D gene, TRBD1, was not tested against the DNA. TRBV21-1 is an annotated pseudogene. The CDR3 covers 16 residues. The CDR3 DNA follows: TGTGCCAGCAGCCCCGGAACAGGTAGTCTGACAGATACGCAGTATTTT. This encodes CASSPGTGSLTDTQYF.

The chain links TRBV9 to TRBJ2-7; tentative D call: TRBD2 (6 bases). The germline gives CDR1 SGDLS, CDR2 YYNGEE. The CDR3 is 14 amino acids. The V end was cut by 0 bases, the J end by 3 bases, with 10 bases between. CDR3 bases: TGTGCCAGCAGCGTAGCGCAGGGAGGCTACGAGCAGTACTTC. Protein sequence: CASSVAQGGYEQYF.

This chain joins TRBV7-3 and TRBJ2-1; 10 nucleotides line up with TRBD1. The CDR3 length is 14 residues. Germline-derived CDR1 and CDR2 are SGHTA and FQGTGA. Germline trimming cut 2 bases from V and 9 bases from J; bases unmatched to any gene: 4. The CDR3 is CASSLRDRGTEQFF. CDR3 coding DNA: TGTGCCAGCAGCTTACGGGACAGGGGAACTGAGCAGTTCTTC.

This clone was counted a single time. The rearrangement links TRBV7-9 to TRBJ2-7, with 7 bases matching TRBD1. This CDR3 has 16 amino acids. The germline gives CDR1 SEHNR, CDR2 FQNEAQ (reference sequence). V trimming: 4 bases; J trimming: 0 bases; junction bases outside the gene matches: 9. The CDR3 here is CASSSTPGQISYEQYF. The CDR3 nucleotides read TGTGCCAGCAGCTCTACCCCGGGACAGATCTCCTACGAGCAGTACTTC.

The rearrangement uses TRBV5-6 and TRBJ1-5, with 8 bases aligning to TRBD1. This CDR3 spans 15 amino acids. The germline V gene encodes CDR1 SGHDT and CDR2 YYEEEE. After removal of 4 bases from V and 0 bases from J, the junction contained 3 bases not matched to a gene. CDR3 sequence (DNA): TGTGCCAGCAGCAATGGACAGGGTAGCAATCAGCCCCAGCATTTT. Protein sequence: CASSNGQGSNQPQHF. The full variable domain, completed using reference TRBV5-6 and TRBJ1-5, is DAGVTQSPTHLIKTRGQQVTLRCSPKSGHDTVSWYQQALGQGPQFIFQYYEEEERQRGNFPDRFSGHQFPNYSSELNVNALLLGDSALYLCASSNGQGSNQPQHFGDGTRLSIL.

V gene TRBV7-2 combines with J gene TRBJ1-1; 10 bases fit TRBD1. There are 17 residues in the CDR3. The trim removed 4 bases at V and 3 bases at J, leaving 11 bases unmatched. Germline-derived CDR1 and CDR2 are SGHTA and FQGNSA. CDR3 nucleotides: TGTGCCAGCAGCTCCCCCCGGGACAGGGGTGTCTACACTGAAGCTTTCTTT. Protein: CASSSPRDRGVYTEAFF.

The chain has TRBV19 and TRBJ1-2; D gene unclear. In germline, CDR1 is LNHDA, CDR2 SQIVND (reference sequence). V lost 3 bases to trimming and J lost 4 bases, with 21 bases between them. The CDR3 length is 17 residues. CDR3 protein: CASSISPTESRIYGYTF. CDR3 sequence (DNA): TGTGCCAGTAGTATCTCCCCGACGGAATCCAGGATCTATGGCTACACCTTC.

The chain has TRBV7-9 and TRBJ2-7, with TRBD2 identical over 9 bases. The V gene's germline CDR1 is SEHNR and CDR2 FQNEAQ (reference sequence). With V trimmed by 1 base and J by 7 bases, 8 bases remained unmatched. There are 15 residues in the CDR3. The CDR3 DNA reads as TGTGCCAGCAGCTTAGTTTTGCGGGGGGGCATGGAGCAGTACTTC. This translates into CASSLVLRGGMEQYF.

The chain is built from TRBV9 and TRBJ2-7; possible D gene TRBD1, 6 bases. The V end was cut by 0 bases, the J end by 5 bases, with 12 bases between. The germline CDR1 and CDR2 sequences are SGDLS and YYNGEE. The CDR3 is made up of 14 amino acids. CDR3 coding DNA: TGTGCCAGCAGCGTAGGGGGGCGGCAGGACGAGCAGTACTTC. Translation: CASSVGGRQDEQYF. Supplemented by reference TRBV9 and TRBJ2-7, the full variable domain reads DSGVTQTPKHLITATGQRVTLRCSPRSGDLSVYWYQQSLDQGLQFLIQYYNGEERAKGNILERFSAQQFPDLHSELNLSSLELGDSALYFCASSVGGRQDEQYFGPGTRLTVT.

The genes are TRBV10-1 and TRBJ2-1; 13 bases are shared with TRBD2. Germline CDR1 WNHNN, CDR2 SYGVQD (reference sequence). CDR3 length: 17 amino acids. With 2 bases clipped from V and 9 bases from J, the junction kept 10 bases outside the gene matches. The CDR3 DNA is TGCGCCAGCAGTGAGGAGACTAGCGGGGGGCCATCCTCTGAGCAGTTCTTC. Translating it yields CASSEETSGGPSSEQFF.

The rearrangement uses TRBV7-9 and TRBJ2-2, with 9 bases aligning to TRBD1. The CDR3 extends over 17 amino acids. Germline V gene data show CDR1 as SEHNR and CDR2 as FQNEAQ (reference sequence). V was clipped by 1 base and J by 2 bases; unmatched bases: 5. The CDR3 region is CASSLVGQGTNTGELFF. In DNA form, the CDR3 reads TGTGCCAGCAGCTTAGTTGGACAGGGGACTAACACCGGGGAGCTGTTTTTT. The variable domain in full, completed from reference TRBV7-9 and TRBJ2-2, reads DTGVSQNPRHKITKRGQNVTFRCDPISEHNRLYWYRQTLGQGPEFLTYFQNEAQLEKSRLLSDRFSAERPKGSFSTLEIQRTEQGDSAMYLCASSLVGQGTNTGELFFGEGSRLTVL.

The gene calls are TRBV7-9 and TRBJ2-1; possible D gene TRBD2, 5 bases. This CDR3 has 14 residues. V was shortened by 0 bases and J by 3 bases, with 6 bases between the two germline ends. Germline CDR1 is SEHNR and CDR2 is FQNEAQ (reference sequence). This CDR3 reads CASSLAGSYNEQFF. As DNA, the CDR3 is TGTGCCAGCAGCTTAGCTGGGAGCTACAATGAGCAGTTCTTC.

This clone is large (0.1 to 1%) in the sample. The V gene is TRBV28, the J gene TRBJ1-4; TRBD1 aligns across 7 bases. Germline CDR1 is MDHEN and CDR2 is SYDVKM. The CDR3 runs 15 residues. J gave up 4 bases and V 2 bases, and 4 bases lay outside the gene matches. The CDR3 region has the DNA TGTGCCAGCAGTTTAGAACAGGGGAGTAATGAAAAACTGTTTTTT. Translating it yields CASSLEQGSNEKLFF. Supplemented by reference TRBV28 and TRBJ1-4, the full variable domain reads DVKVTQSSRYLVKRTGEKVFLECVQDMDHENMFWYRQDPGLGLRLIYFSYDVKMKEKGDIPEGYSVSREKKERFSLILESASTNQTSMYLCASSLEQGSNEKLFFGSGTQLSVL.

The chain links TRBV5-8 to TRBJ1-2; TRBD1 aligns across 12 bases. J gave up 3 bases and V 3 bases, and 9 bases lay outside the gene matches. Germline V gene lookup returns CDR1 SGHTS and CDR2 YDEGEE. The CDR3 is 17 amino acids. This CDR3 reads CASSSHRDRGLDYGYTF. Here the CDR3 DNA reads TGTGCCAGCAGCTCTCACCGGGACAGGGGGCTTGACTATGGCTACACCTTC.